Each of the 14 T cell receptor beta chains below was sequenced from the same sample in a study of blood T cell repertoires in COVID-19 (dated by TCRdb to 2020 to 2021). Libraries were made using the immunoSEQ multiplex PCR assay. The clones in this table, taken by TCRdb from immuneACCESS, are in-frame only. Not every clone is retained; where verified, under half of the shortfall comes from an unresolved V gene, and the cause of the rest is unknown. The sample yields roughly 360,000 clones; over 75% were counted once. In total, the top ten clones hold more than 0.85% of the sample. Sequenced input: PBMCs or T cells enriched from blood (not recorded which). All receptors come from a woman aged 25-40 years with acute COVID-19.

The chain recombines TRBV5-1 with TRBJ1-3; 10 positions match TRBD1. The V segment lost 2 bases and the J segment 4 bases; nucleotides outside the gene matches: 6. The CDR3 totals 16 residues. Germline V gene lookup returns CDR1 SGHRS and CDR2 YFSETQ. CDR3 sequence reads: CASSLLGQGNGNTIYF. The CDR3 region has the DNA TGCGCCAGCAGCTTACTGGGACAGGGGAACGGAAACACCATATATTTT. The full variable domain, completed using reference TRBV5-1 and TRBJ1-3, is KAGVTQTPRYLIKTRGQQVTLSCSPISGHRSVSWYQQTPGQGLQFLFEYFSETQRNKGNFPGRFSGRQFSNSRSEMNVSTLELGDSALYLCASSLLGQGNGNTIYFGEGSWLTVV.

This clone was seen more than once but under ten times. The genes are TRBV20-1 and TRBJ2-1; TRBD2 aligns across 11 bases. Trimming removed 3 bases from V and 6 bases from J; junction bases left unmatched: 10. The CDR3 runs 16 residues. Germline V gene data show CDR1 as DFQATT and CDR2 as SNEGSKA (reference sequence). CDR3 residues: CSASEGAGLAANEQFF. CDR3 nucleotide sequence: TGCAGTGCTAGTGAGGGTGCGGGACTAGCGGCCAATGAGCAGTTCTTC.

The rearrangement uses TRBV6-1 and TRBJ2-2, with a possible D match to TRBD1 (6 bases). Trimming removed 2 bases from V and 7 bases from J, with 14 bases in between. Germline V gene sequence: CDR1 MNHNS, CDR2 SASEGT. The CDR3 length is 15 residues. In DNA form, the CDR3 reads TGTGCCAGCAGTGAATTTAAAACAGGGCGCGGGGAGCTGTTTTTT. Its translation is CASSEFKTGRGELFF.

The chain carries TRBV5-1 and TRBJ2-5; 10 bases agree with TRBD2. The CDR3 has 15 residues. Germline V gene sequence: CDR1 SGHRS, CDR2 YFSETQ. With V trimmed by 4 bases and J by 2 bases, 5 bases remained unmatched. The CDR3 region is CASSHLAGVQETQYF. The CDR3 coding sequence is TGCGCCAGCAGCCATCTAGCGGGGGTTCAAGAGACCCAGTACTTC.

The chain combines TRBV2 with TRBJ1-1, with TRBD1 matching 7 bases. Germline V gives CDR1 SNHLY, CDR2 FYNNEI. With 7 bases clipped from V and 3 bases from J, the junction kept 8 bases outside the gene matches. The length of the CDR3 is 14 residues. The CDR3 spells CASTNLQGYTEAFF. The CDR3 region has the DNA TGTGCCAGCACCAACTTACAGGGGTACACTGAAGCTTTCTTT.

This chain connects TRBV18 to TRBJ1-2; D uncertain. Germline CDR1 reads KGHSH; CDR2 reads LQKENI. The CDR3 has 13 residues. V was shortened by 3 bases and J by 7 bases, with 12 bases between the two germline ends. CDR3 residues: CASSPGGFGGYTF. CDR3 nucleotides: TGTGCCAGCTCACCTGGCGGGTTCGGTGGCTACACCTTC.

This chain links TRBV6-1 with TRBJ1-1, with no clear D. Trimming shortened V by 7 bases and J by 1 base, and 13 bases separated the two germline ends. Germline CDR1 MNHNS, CDR2 SASEGT. The CDR3 is 14 amino acids. CDR3 loop: CASTNDGGNTEAFF. CDR3 nucleotides: TGTGCCAGCACCAACGACGGAGGGAACACTGAAGCTTTCTTT.

V usage is TRBV3-1 (or the pseudogene TRBV3-2) and J usage is TRBJ1-5; no definite D call. V dropped 4 bases and J dropped 1 base, with 8 bases sitting between them. The length of the CDR3 is 14 residues. Looked up from germline, CDR1 is LGHDT and CDR2 is YNNKEL (reference sequence). CDR3 region: CASSRIGSNQPQHF. In DNA form, the CDR3 reads TGTGCCAGCAGCCGAATCGGGAGCAATCAGCCCCAGCATTTT.

This CDR3 is CASNQGAEAFF. The CDR3 DNA reads TGTGCCAGTAACCAGGGGGCTGAAGCTTTCTTT. The chain links TRBV5-6 to TRBJ1-1; 7 bases line up with TRBD1. From germline, CDR1 is SGHDT and CDR2 YYEEEE. V shed 8 bases and J 6 bases; nucleotides not matched to a gene: 4. The CDR3 is made up of 11 amino acids.

This clone showed up just once. This chain uses TRBV7-9 with TRBJ1-5, with 7 bases identical to TRBD1. This CDR3 is built from 15 residues. Unmatched junction bases numbered 4, after V lost 5 bases and J lost 0 bases. CDR1 is SEHNR, CDR2 FQNEAQ, per germline (reference sequence). CDR3 residues: CASSTGTVSNQPQHF. As DNA, the CDR3 is TGTGCCAGCAGCACCGGGACAGTTAGCAATCAGCCCCAGCATTTT.

This rearrangement joins TRBV19 to TRBJ1-2; D not resolved. Trimming left V 7 bases short and J 4 bases short, with 16 bases between. The CDR3 is made up of 14 amino acids. Germline V CDR1 and CDR2: LNHDA, SQIVND (reference sequence). In DNA, the CDR3 is TGTGCCAGTAACCCCGGACTGGTTCGCTATGGCTACACCTTC. This gives the protein CASNPGLVRYGYTF.

A remark on this clone: The same CDR3 arises from other DNA sequences in this sample as well. The chain has TRBV9 and TRBJ1-1; D is ambiguous. The CDR3 contains 13 residues. The germline V gene encodes CDR1 SGDLS and CDR2 YYNGEE. Trimming removed 0 bases at V and 2 bases at J, with 5 bases between. The CDR3 loop reads CASSVAVNTEAFF. CDR3 bases: TGTGCCAGCAGCGTAGCGGTAAACACTGAAGCTTTCTTT.

This rearrangement joins TRBV9 to TRBJ2-2; possible D gene TRBD1, 6 bases. Germline V lookup: CDR1 SGDLS, CDR2 YYNGEE. Trimming removed 2 bases at V and 5 bases at J, with 7 bases between. This CDR3 comprises 13 residues. The CDR3 region is CASSVQGTGELFF. As DNA, the CDR3 is TGTGCCAGCAGCGTCCAGGGGACCGGGGAGCTGTTTTTT.

The genes are TRBV7-2 and TRBJ1-6; tentatively, D is TRBD1 (5 bases). With 2 bases removed from V and 7 bases from J, the gap between germline ends came to 15 bases. In germline, CDR1 is SGHTA, CDR2 FQGNSA. The CDR3 is 16 amino acids. Here the CDR3 reads CASSLRLEGRNSPLHF. The CDR3 DNA reads as TGTGCCAGCAGCTTAAGGTTGGAGGGGAGGAATTCACCCCTCCACTTT.